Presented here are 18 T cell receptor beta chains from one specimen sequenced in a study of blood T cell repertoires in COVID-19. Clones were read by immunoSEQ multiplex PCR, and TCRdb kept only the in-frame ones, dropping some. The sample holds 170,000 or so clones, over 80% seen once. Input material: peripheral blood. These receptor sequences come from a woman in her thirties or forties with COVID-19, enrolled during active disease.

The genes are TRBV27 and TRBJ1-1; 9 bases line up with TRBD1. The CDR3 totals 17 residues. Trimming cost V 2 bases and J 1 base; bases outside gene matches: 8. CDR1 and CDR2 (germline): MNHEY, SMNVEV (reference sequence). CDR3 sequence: CASSLKAGTGWNTEAFF. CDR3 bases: TGTGCCAGCAGTTTAAAGGCCGGGACAGGGTGGAACACTGAAGCTTTCTTT.

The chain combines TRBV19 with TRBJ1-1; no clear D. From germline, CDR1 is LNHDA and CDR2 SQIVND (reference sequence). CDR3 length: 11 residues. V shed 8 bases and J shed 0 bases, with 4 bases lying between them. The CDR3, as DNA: TGTGCCAGTTCGGTGAACACTGAAGCTTTCTTT. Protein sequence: CASSVNTEAFF.

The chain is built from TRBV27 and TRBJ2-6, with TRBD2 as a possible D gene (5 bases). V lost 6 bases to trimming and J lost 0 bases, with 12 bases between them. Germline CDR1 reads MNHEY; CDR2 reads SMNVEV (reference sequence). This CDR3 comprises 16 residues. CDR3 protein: CASSRERSSGANVLTF. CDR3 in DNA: TGTGCCAGCAGCCGGGAACGTAGCTCTGGGGCCAACGTCCTGACTTTC.

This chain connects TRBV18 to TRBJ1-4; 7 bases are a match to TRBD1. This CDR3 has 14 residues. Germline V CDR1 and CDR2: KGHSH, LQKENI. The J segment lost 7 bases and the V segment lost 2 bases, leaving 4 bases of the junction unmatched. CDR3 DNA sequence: TGTGCCAGCTCACCAGAGGGGGCGAGTGAAAAACTGTTTTTT. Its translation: CASSPEGASEKLFF.

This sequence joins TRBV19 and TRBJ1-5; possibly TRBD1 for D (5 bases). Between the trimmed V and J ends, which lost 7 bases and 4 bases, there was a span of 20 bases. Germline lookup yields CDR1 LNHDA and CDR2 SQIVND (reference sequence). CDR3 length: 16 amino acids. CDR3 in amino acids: CASTSHGGGANQPQHF. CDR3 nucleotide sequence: TGTGCCAGTACCTCACACGGGGGGGGTGCTAATCAGCCCCAGCATTTT. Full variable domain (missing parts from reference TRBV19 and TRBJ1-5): DGGITQSPKYLFRKEGQNVTLSCEQNLNHDAMYWYRQDPGQGLRLIYYSQIVNDFQKGDIAEGYSVSREKKESFPLTVTSAQKNPTAFYLCASTSHGGGANQPQHFGDGTRLSIL.

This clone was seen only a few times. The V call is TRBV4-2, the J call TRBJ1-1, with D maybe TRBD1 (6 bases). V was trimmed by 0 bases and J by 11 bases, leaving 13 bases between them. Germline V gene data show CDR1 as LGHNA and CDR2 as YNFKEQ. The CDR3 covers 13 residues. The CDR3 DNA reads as TGTGCCAGCAGCCAAGATCTCAGGGGTCGGGCTTTCTTT. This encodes CASSQDLRGRAFF.

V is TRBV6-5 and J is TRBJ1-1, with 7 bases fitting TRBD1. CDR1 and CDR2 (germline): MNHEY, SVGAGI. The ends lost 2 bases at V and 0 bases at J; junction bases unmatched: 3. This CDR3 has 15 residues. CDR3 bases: TGTGCCAGCAGTTACCGAGGACAGGTGAACACTGAAGCTTTCTTT. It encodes CASSYRGQVNTEAFF.

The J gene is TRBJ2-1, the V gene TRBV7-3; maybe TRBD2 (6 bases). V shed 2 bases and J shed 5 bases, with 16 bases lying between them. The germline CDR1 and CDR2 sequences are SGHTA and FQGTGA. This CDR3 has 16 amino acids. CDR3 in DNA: TGTGCCAGCAGCTTAGGAGAGGGACTTGCGAACAATGAGCAGTTCTTC. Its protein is CASSLGEGLANNEQFF.

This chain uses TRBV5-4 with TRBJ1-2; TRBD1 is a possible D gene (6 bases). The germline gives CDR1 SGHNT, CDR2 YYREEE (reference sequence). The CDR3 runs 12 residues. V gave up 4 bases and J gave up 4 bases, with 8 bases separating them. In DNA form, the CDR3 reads TGTGCCAGCAGCCTGGACAGCTATGGCTACACCTTC. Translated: CASSLDSYGYTF.

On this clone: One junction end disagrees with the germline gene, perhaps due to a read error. CDR3 in DNA: TGTGCCAGCAGTTTCGCCGCCAGGGGGAACTTC. Translation: CASSFAARGNF. The chain employs TRBV12-3 or TRBV12-4 and TRBJ2-7, with TRBD1 identical over 7 bases. CDR3 length: 11 amino acids.

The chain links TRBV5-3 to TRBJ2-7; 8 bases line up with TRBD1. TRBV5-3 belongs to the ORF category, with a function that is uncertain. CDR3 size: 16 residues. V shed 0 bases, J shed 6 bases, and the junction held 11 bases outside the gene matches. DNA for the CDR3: TGTGCCAGAAGCTTGGCCCTGGACAGGGAAGTTTGCGAGCAGTACTTC. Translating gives CARSLALDREVCEQYF.

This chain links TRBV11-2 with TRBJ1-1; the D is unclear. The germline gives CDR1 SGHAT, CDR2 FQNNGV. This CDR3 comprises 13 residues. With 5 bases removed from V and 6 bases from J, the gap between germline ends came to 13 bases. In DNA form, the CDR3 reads TGTGCCAGCAGCCCCTCGGGTTTATCTGAAGCTTTCTTT. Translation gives CASSPSGLSEAFF.

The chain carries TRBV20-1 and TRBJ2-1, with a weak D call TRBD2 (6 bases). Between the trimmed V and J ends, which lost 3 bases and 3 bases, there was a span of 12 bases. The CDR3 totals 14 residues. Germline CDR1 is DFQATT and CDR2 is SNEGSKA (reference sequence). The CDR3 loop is CSASSGSDYNEQFF. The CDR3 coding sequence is TGCAGTGCTAGTTCCGGGAGTGACTACAATGAGCAGTTCTTC.

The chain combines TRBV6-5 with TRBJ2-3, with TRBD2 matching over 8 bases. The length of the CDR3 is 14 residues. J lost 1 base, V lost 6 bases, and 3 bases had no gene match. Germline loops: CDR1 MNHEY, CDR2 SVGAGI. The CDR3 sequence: CASRQAGGTDTQYF. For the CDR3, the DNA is TGTGCCAGCAGGCAAGCGGGGGGCACAGATACGCAGTATTTT.

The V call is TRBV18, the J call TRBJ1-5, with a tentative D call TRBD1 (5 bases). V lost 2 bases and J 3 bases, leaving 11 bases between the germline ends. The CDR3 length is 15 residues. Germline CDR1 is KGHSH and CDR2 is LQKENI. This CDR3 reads CASSPAGLDNQPQHF. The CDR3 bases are TGTGCCAGCTCACCAGCAGGGTTGGACAATCAGCCCCAGCATTTT.

The CDR3, as DNA: TGCGCCAGCAGCCAAGACGACGACCGGACATCCTATAATTCACCCCTCCACTTT. Its protein is CASSQDDDRTSYNSPLHF. The gene calls are TRBV4-1 and TRBJ1-6, with D possibly being TRBD1 (5 bases). Looked up from germline, CDR1 is MGHRA and CDR2 is YSYEKL. The CDR3 covers 18 residues. V lost 0 bases and J lost 1, with 13 bases in between.

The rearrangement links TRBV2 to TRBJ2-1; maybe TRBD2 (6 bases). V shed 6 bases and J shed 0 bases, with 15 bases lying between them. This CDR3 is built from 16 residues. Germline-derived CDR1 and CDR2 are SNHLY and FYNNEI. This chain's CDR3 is CASSGTLVSSYNEQFF. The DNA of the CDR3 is TGTGCCAGCAGCGGGACTCTCGTCAGCTCCTACAATGAGCAGTTCTTC.

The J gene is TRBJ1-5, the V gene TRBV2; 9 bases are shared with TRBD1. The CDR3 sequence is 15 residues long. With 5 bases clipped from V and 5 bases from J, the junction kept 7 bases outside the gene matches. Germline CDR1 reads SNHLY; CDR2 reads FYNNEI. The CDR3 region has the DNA TGTGCCAGCAGTCCGACAGGGGGAAATTATCAGCCCCAGCATTTT. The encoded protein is CASSPTGGNYQPQHF.